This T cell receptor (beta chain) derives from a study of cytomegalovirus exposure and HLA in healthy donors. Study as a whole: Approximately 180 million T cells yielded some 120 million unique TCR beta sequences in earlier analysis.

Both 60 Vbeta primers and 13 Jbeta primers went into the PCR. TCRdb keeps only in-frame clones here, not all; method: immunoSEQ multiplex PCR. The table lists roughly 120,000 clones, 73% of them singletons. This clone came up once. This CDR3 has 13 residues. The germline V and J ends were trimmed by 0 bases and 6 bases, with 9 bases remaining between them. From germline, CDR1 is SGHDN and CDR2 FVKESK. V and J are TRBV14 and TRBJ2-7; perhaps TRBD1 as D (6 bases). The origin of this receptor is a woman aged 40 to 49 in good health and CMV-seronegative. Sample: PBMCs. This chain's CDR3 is CASSQDTGTEQYF. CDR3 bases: TGTGCCAGCAGCCAAGATACAGGGACCGAGCAGTACTTC.